This is a list of T cell receptor beta chains from one sample in a study of shared clonotypes between healthy human individuals. The method was immunoSEQ multiplex PCR; TCRdb's version includes in-frame clones alone and lacks a portion of them. The sample consists of approximately 1.5 million clones, around 98% of them appearing once. The material sequenced was naive CD4+ T cells sorted from blood. These receptor sequences come from a man aged 30 to 45 in good health. Both conserved end residues are part of each CDR3. D genes are given only for firm matches. Rows give clone size only sometimes, using once, few, many, or a class for an expanded clone.

cdr3_aa | cdr3_nt | clone_size | d_call | v_call | cdr3_length | j_call
CASSVVEGSYNEQFF | TGTGCCAGCAGCGTAGTTGAGGGCTCCTACAATGAGCAGTTCTTC | - | - | TRBV9 | 15 | TRBJ2-1
CAAKQGIEYEQYF | TGTGCCGCGAAACAGGGAATCGAGTACGAGCAGTACTTC | - | - | TRBV6-6 | 13 | TRBJ2-7
CASSQDQLTFYEQYF | TGTGCCAGCAGCCAAGATCAACTGACATTCTACGAGCAGTACTTC | - | - | TRBV14 | 15 | TRBJ2-7
CASSGQGLNTEAFF | TGTGCCAGCAGCGGGCAGGGTTTGAACACTGAAGCTTTCTTT | - | - | TRBV5-4 | 14 | TRBJ1-1
CASRSGGRAFSQSEQFF | TGCGCCAGCAGGAGTGGCGGGAGGGCCTTCTCCCAAAGTGAGCAGTTCTTC | - | TRBD2 | TRBV5-1 | 17 | TRBJ2-1
CASSLTPGTGNQETQYF | TGCGCCAGCAGCCTAACCCCCGGGACAGGTAACCAAGAGACCCAGTACTTC | - | TRBD1 | TRBV5-1 | 17 | TRBJ2-5
CASSQDPSATTDTQYF | TGCGCCAGCAGCCAAGATCCGAGCGCTACCACAGATACGCAGTATTTT | - | - | TRBV4-3 | 16 | TRBJ2-3
CASSLNPLDEQYF | TGTGCCAGCAGTCTCAATCCTCTCGACGAGCAGTACTTC | - | - | TRBV11-3 | 13 | TRBJ2-7
CASRREQGAASEAFF | TGTGCCAGCAGGAGGGAGCAGGGGGCGGCATCTGAAGCTTTCTTT | - | TRBD1 | TRBV2 | 15 | TRBJ1-1
CASSPPGVGNQPQHF | TGTGCCAGCTCACCACCAGGGGTTGGCAATCAGCCCCAGCATTTT | - | - | TRBV18 | 15 | TRBJ1-5
CASSQELAGADEQFF | TGCGCCAGCAGCCAAGAGCTAGCGGGAGCGGATGAGCAGTTCTTC | - | TRBD2 | TRBV4-1 | 15 | TRBJ2-1
CASSSPGGSQHF | TGTGCCAGCAGTTCACCCGGGGGATCCCAGCATTTT | - | - | TRBV28 | 12 | TRBJ1-5
CASSLNSGAQETQYF | TGTGCCAGCAGCTTGAATAGCGGGGCCCAAGAGACCCAGTACTTC | - | TRBD2 | TRBV7-2 | 15 | TRBJ2-5
CAISESGLAAGEQYF | TGTGCCATCAGTGAGTCGGGACTAGCGGCGGGCGAGCAGTACTTC | - | TRBD2 | TRBV10-3 | 15 | TRBJ2-7
CASSLAQGAEAFF | TGTGCCAGCAGTTTAGCCCAGGGCGCTGAAGCTTTCTTT | - | - | TRBV28 | 13 | TRBJ1-1
CATSRVTTGGNYGYTF | TGTGCCACCAGCAGAGTGACCACAGGGGGGAACTATGGCTACACCTTC | once | TRBD1 | TRBV15 | 16 | TRBJ1-2
CASSLRKQETQYF | TGTGCCAGCAGCCTAAGGAAGCAAGAGACCCAGTACTTC | once | - | TRBV11-3 | 13 | TRBJ2-5
CASSRVEGAKNQPQHF | TGTGCCAGTAGTAGGGTGGAGGGGGCTAAGAATCAGCCCCAGCATTTT | - | TRBD1 | TRBV19 | 16 | TRBJ1-5
CSSRQGYEQYF | TGCAGCTCGAGACAGGGGTACGAGCAGTACTTC | - | TRBD1 | TRBV29-1 | 11 | TRBJ2-7
CASSSVTSAMGETQYF | TGCGCCAGCAGCTCGGTAACTAGCGCTATGGGGGAGACCCAGTACTTC | - | TRBD2 | TRBV5-1 | 16 | TRBJ2-5
CASSSRGTDAEQYF | TGCGCCAGCAGCTCACGCGGGACAGACGCCGAGCAGTACTTC | - | - | TRBV5-1 | 14 | TRBJ2-7
CAISYRGRNTGANVLTF | TGTGCCATCAGTTATCGGGGTCGTAATACTGGGGCCAACGTCCTGACTTTC | - | - | TRBV10-3 | 17 | TRBJ2-6
CASSHYTSRGRSYEQYF | TGCGCCAGCAGCCATTACACCTCGAGGGGGAGGTCCTACGAGCAGTACTTC | - | - | TRBV4-3 | 17 | TRBJ2-7
CASSWGLDNTGELFF | TGTGCCAGCAGCTGGGGACTAGATAACACCGGGGAGCTGTTTTTT | - | TRBD2 | TRBV9 | 15 | TRBJ2-2
CASTPQGFREQYF | TGTGCCAGCACCCCACAAGGATTTCGGGAGCAGTACTTC | - | - | TRBV6-5 | 13 | TRBJ2-7
CASSLWEDTQYF | TGCGCCAGCAGCTTGTGGGAAGATACGCAGTATTTT | once | - | TRBV5-1 | 12 | TRBJ2-3
CASSSKRLASNTGELFF | TGTGCCAGCAGCTCCAAACGACTAGCGTCGAACACCGGGGAGCTGTTTTTT | once | TRBD2 | TRBV7-8 | 17 | TRBJ2-2
CASSLSGRGRQETQYF | TGTGCCAGCTCATTAAGCGGGAGGGGTCGCCAAGAGACCCAGTACTTC | - | TRBD2 | TRBV18 | 16 | TRBJ2-5
CSVAHSWETQYF | TGCAGCGTTGCACATAGCTGGGAGACCCAGTACTTC | once | - | TRBV29-1 | 12 | TRBJ2-5
CASSLVDWTAHGYTF | TGTGCCAGCAGCTTAGTAGATTGGACCGCTCATGGCTACACCTTC | - | - | TRBV7-2 | 15 | TRBJ1-2
CAISESFSKAAYNEQFF | TGTGCCATCAGTGAGTCGTTCTCGAAGGCGGCCTACAATGAGCAGTTCTTC | - | - | TRBV10-3 | 17 | TRBJ2-1
CAWSLTDRVFYEQYF | TGTGCCTGGAGTCTCACCGACAGGGTCTTTTACGAGCAGTACTTC | - | TRBD1 | TRBV30 | 15 | TRBJ2-7
CSAKLAGVRGETQYF | TGCAGCGCCAAACTAGCGGGAGTTCGCGGGGAGACCCAGTACTTC | - | TRBD2 | TRBV29-1 | 15 | TRBJ2-5
CASSEGLMGTGELFF | TGTGCCAGCAGCGAAGGACTGATGGGCACCGGGGAGCTGTTTTTT | once | - | TRBV7-6 | 15 | TRBJ2-2
CASSQENRGGQPQHF | TGCGCCAGCAGCCAAGAAAACAGGGGAGGACAGCCCCAGCATTTT | - | TRBD1 | TRBV4-3 | 15 | TRBJ1-5
CASSVGLADTYEQYF | TGTGCCAGCAGCGTAGGACTAGCGGATACCTACGAGCAGTACTTC | - | TRBD2 | TRBV9 | 15 | TRBJ2-7
CASSAMTSQFTQYF | TGTGCCAGCAGCGCGATGACTAGCCAGTTTACCCAGTACTTC | - | TRBD2 | TRBV11-3 | 14 | TRBJ2-5
CASRPRGAQETQYF | TGTGCCAGTAGACCTCGGGGGGCCCAAGAGACCCAGTACTTC | - | - | TRBV19 | 14 | TRBJ2-5
CASSASGSSYNEQFF | TGTGCCAGCAGCGCTAGCGGGAGCTCCTACAATGAGCAGTTCTTC | few | TRBD2 | TRBV5-6 | 15 | TRBJ2-1
CASSPTSGSYNEQFF | TGCGCCAGCAGCCCGACTAGCGGCTCCTACAATGAGCAGTTCTTC | - | TRBD2 | TRBV5-1 | 15 | TRBJ2-1
CASSGGSGTGRKTQYF | TGCGCCAGCAGTGGGGGATCCGGGACAGGGAGGAAGACCCAGTACTTC | - | TRBD1 | TRBV10-2 | 16 | TRBJ2-5
CASSPNWGRAIYF | TGTGCCAGCAGCCCTAATTGGGGGAGGGCCATATATTTT | once | - | TRBV11-3 | 13 | TRBJ1-3
CASSPRTSGYNEQFF | TGTGCCAGCAGCCCACGGACTAGCGGATACAATGAGCAGTTCTTC | once | TRBD2 | TRBV7-2 | 15 | TRBJ2-1